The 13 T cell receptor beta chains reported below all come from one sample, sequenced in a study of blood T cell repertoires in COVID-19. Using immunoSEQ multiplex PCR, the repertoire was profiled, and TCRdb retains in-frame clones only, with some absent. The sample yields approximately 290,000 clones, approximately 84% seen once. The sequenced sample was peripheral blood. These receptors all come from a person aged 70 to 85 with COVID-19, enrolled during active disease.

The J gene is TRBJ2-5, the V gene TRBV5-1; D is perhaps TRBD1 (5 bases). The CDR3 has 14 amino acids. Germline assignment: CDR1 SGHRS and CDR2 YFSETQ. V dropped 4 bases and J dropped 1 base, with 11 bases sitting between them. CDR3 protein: CASSPRQGQETQYF. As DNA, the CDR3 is TGCGCCAGCAGCCCGCGGCAGGGCCAAGAGACCCAGTACTTC.

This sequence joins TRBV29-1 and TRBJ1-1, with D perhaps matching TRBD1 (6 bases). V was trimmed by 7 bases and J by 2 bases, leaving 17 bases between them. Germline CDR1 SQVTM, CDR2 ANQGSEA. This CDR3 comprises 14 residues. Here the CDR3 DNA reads TGCAGCGGAACCGGGACAAATAGTAACACTGAAGCTTTCTTT. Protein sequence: CSGTGTNSNTEAFF.

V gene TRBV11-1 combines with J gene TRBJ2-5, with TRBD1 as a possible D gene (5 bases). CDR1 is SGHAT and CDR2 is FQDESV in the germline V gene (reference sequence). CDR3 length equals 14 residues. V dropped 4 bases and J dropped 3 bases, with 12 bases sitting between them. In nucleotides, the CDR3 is TGTGCCAGCAGCTCGAGACAGAGAGAAGAGACCCAGTACTTC. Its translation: CASSSRQREETQYF.

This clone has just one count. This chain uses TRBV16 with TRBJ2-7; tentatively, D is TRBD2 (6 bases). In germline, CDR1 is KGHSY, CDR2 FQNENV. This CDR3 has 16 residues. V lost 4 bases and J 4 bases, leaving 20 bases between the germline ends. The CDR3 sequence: CASSPLGGKNGYEQYF. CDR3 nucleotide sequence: TGTGCCAGCAGCCCTTTGGGAGGAAAAAATGGGTACGAGCAGTACTTC.

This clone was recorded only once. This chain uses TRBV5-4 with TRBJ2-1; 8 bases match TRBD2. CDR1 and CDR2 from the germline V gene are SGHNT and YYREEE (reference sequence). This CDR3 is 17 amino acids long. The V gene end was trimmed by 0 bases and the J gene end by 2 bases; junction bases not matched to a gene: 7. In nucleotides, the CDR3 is TGTGCCAGCAGCTTGGCTTTGGGCGGGAGGACCTACAATGAGCAGTTCTTC. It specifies CASSLALGGRTYNEQFF.

The chain's CDR3 is CASSLSTSQGTRGYTF. The CDR3 DNA sequence: TGCGCCAGCAGCTTGTCTACTTCCCAGGGGACGAGGGGCTACACCTTC. The chain couples TRBV5-1 to TRBJ1-2, with TRBD1 as a possible D gene (6 bases). The germline gives CDR1 SGHRS, CDR2 YFSETQ. The V end lost 1 base, the J end lost 8 bases, and 21 bases lay between the germline ends. The CDR3 runs to 16 residues.

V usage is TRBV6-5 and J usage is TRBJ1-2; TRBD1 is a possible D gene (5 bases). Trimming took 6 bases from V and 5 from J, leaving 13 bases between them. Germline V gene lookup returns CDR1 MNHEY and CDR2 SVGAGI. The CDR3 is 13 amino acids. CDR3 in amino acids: CASRASEGYGYTF. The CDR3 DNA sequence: TGTGCCAGCAGGGCCTCGGAGGGGTATGGCTACACCTTC.

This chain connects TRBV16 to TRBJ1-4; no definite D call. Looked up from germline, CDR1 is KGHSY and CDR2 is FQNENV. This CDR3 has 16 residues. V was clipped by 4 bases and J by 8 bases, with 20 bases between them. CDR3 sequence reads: CASSLHTGRLGEKLFF. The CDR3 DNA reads TGTGCCAGCAGCCTTCACACCGGGAGGTTAGGAGAAAAACTGTTTTTT.

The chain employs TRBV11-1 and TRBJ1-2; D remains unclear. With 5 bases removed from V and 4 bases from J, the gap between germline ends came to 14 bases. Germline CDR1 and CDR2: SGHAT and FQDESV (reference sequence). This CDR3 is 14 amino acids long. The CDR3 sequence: CASSDPRQRYGYTF. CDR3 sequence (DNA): TGTGCCAGCAGCGACCCCCGGCAGCGCTATGGCTACACCTTC.

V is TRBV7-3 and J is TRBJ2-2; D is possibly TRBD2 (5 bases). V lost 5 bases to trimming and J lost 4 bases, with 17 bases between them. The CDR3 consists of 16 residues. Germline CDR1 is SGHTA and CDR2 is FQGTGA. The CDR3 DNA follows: TGTGCCAGCAGCACCGAACCCGTAGGAGGCACCGGGGAGCTGTTTTTT. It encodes CASSTEPVGGTGELFF.

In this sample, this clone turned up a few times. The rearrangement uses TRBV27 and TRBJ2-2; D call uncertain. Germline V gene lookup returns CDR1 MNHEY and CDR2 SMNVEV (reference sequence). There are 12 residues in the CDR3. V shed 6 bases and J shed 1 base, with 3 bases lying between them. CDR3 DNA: TGTGCCAGCAGCCGGAACACCGGGGAGCTGTTTTTT. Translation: CASSRNTGELFF.

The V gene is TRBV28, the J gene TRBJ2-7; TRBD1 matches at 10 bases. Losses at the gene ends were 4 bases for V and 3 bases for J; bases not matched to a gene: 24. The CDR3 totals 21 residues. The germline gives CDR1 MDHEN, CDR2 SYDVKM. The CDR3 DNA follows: TGTGCCAGCAGTTCAATAACACGGCACCCCGGGACAGGGGTGTTGAGCTACGAGCAGTACTTC. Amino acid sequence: CASSSITRHPGTGVLSYEQYF.

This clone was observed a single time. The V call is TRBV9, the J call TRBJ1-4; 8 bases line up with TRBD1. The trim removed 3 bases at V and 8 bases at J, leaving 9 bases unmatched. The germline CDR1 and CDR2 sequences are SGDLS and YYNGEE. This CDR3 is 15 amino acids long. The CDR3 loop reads CASSGTGTLQEKLFF. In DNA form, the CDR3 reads TGTGCCAGCAGCGGGACAGGGACTCTTCAAGAAAAACTGTTTTTT.